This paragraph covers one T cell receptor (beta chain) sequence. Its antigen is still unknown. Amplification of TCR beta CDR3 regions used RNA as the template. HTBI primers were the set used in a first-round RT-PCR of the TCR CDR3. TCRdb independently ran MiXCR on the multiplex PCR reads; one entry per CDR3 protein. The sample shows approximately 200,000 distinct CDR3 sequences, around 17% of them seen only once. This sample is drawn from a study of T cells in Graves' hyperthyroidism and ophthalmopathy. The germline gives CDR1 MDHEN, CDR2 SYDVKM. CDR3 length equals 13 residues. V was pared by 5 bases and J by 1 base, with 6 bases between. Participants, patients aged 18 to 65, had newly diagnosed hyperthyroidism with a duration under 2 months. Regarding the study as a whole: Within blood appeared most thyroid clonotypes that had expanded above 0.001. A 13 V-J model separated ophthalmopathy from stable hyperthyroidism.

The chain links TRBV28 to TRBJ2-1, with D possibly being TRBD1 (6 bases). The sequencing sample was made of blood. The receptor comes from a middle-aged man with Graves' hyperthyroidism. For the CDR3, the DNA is TGTGCCAGCAGTACAGGGTCCTACAATGAGCAGTTCTTC. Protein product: CASSTGSYNEQFF.